This TCR beta chain was sequenced during a study of blood T cell repertoires in COVID-19. TCRdb's copy holds only in-frame clones and misses some; the assay was immunoSEQ multiplex PCR. Of around 220,000 clones detected, roughly nine tenths appear once; the ten largest clones hold 1.9%. Germline loops: CDR1 SGDLS, CDR2 YYNGEE. V dropped 4 bases and J dropped 0 bases, with 13 bases sitting between them. The CDR3 extends over 15 amino acids. The specimen sequenced was peripheral blood. The clonotype was recovered from a man aged 40-55 years with active or convalescent COVID-19. The chain combines TRBV9 with TRBJ1-1; tentative D call: TRBD1 (5 bases). CDR3 in amino acids: CASSRRGTVNTEAFF. The DNA for the CDR3 is TGTGCCAGCAGCAGACGCGGGACCGTGAACACTGAAGCTTTCTTT.